A single sample gave rise to the 28 T cell receptor beta chains below, sequenced in a study of blood T cell repertoires in COVID-19. Clones were read by immunoSEQ multiplex PCR, and TCRdb kept only the in-frame ones, dropping some. There are roughly 200,000 clones in the sample; 70% to 90% occur only once, and over 9.5% lies in the top ten. Sequencing input: peripheral blood. Receptor source: a woman under 30 who had recovered from COVID-19.

The chain employs TRBV4-1 and TRBJ2-7; 13 bases are a match to TRBD2. The V gene's germline CDR1 is MGHRA and CDR2 YSYEKL. CDR3 size: 17 residues. The junction had 7 bases not matched to a gene; V was cut back by 3 bases and J by 2 bases. CDR3 in DNA: TGCGCCAGCAGCCAGCTGACTAGCGGGGGGCCTACCTACGAGCAGTACTTC. As protein: CASSQLTSGGPTYEQYF.

The chain employs TRBV27 and TRBJ1-1; a weak D match, TRBD1 (6 bases). The CDR3 contains 12 residues. Germline V CDR1 and CDR2: MNHEY, SMNVEV (reference sequence). V was shortened by 5 bases and J by 6 bases, with 10 bases between the two germline ends. The CDR3, as DNA: TGTGCCAGCAGTACAGGGATTTCTGAAGCTTTCTTT. It yields the protein CASSTGISEAFF.

The rearrangement joins TRBV7-3 to TRBJ2-1, with 9 bases lining up with TRBD2. This CDR3 is 14 amino acids long. Germline loops: CDR1 SGHTA, CDR2 FQGTGA. The ends lost 1 base at V and 7 bases at J; junction bases unmatched: 2. The CDR3 is CASSLSTSGNEQFF. In DNA, the CDR3 is TGTGCCAGCAGCTTAAGTACTAGCGGGAATGAGCAGTTCTTC.

The chain is built from TRBV6-5 and TRBJ2-7; 8 bases align to TRBD1. Losses at the gene ends were 6 bases for V and 0 bases for J; bases not matched to a gene: 4. The CDR3 loop spans 14 amino acids. Germline V CDR1 and CDR2: MNHEY, SVGAGI. The CDR3 spells CASRLQGGSYEQYF. In DNA, the CDR3 is TGTGCCAGCAGATTACAGGGGGGCTCCTACGAGCAGTACTTC.

The chain uses TRBV30 and TRBJ1-2; 10 bases align to TRBD1. The CDR3 is 15 amino acids. The V gene's germline CDR1 is GTSNPN and CDR2 SVGIG (reference sequence). V shed 1 base and J 8 bases; nucleotides not matched to a gene: 10. The CDR3 DNA follows: TGTGCCTGGAGTGCTCCCCCCGGGACAGGGGAGGGCTACACCTTC. This encodes CAWSAPPGTGEGYTF.

The J gene is TRBJ2-3, the V gene TRBV9, with D perhaps TRBD2 (6 bases). The V end was cut by 0 bases, the J end by 6 bases, with 11 bases between. There are 14 residues in the CDR3. Germline CDR1 is SGDLS and CDR2 is YYNGEE. This CDR3 reads CASSVVMGGDTQYF. The CDR3 coding sequence is TGTGCCAGCAGCGTAGTAATGGGAGGTGATACGCAGTATTTT.

This clone was observed a handful of times. CDR3 loop: CAWSDSLTNYGYTF. CDR3 DNA: TGTGCCTGGTCAGACAGTCTTACTAACTATGGCTACACCTTC. The chain uses TRBV30 and TRBJ1-2; perhaps TRBD1 as D (5 bases). CDR3 size: 14 residues. V dropped 5 bases and J dropped 0 bases, with 13 bases sitting between them. CDR1 and CDR2 (germline): GTSNPN, SVGIG (reference sequence).

CDR3 nucleotides: TGTGCCAGCAGCCCAACTAGCGATGAGCAGTTCTTC. Amino acid sequence: CASSPTSDEQFF. This chain joins TRBV11-3 and TRBJ2-1; TRBD2 matches at 7 bases. This CDR3 spans 12 amino acids. CDR1 SGHNT and CDR2 YENEEA come from the germline V gene. V shed 5 bases, J shed 8 bases, and the junction held 3 bases outside the gene matches.

A single count supports this clone. This chain uses TRBV5-6 with TRBJ2-1, with TRBD2 matching 9 bases. The CDR3 length is 15 residues. Germline V gene data show CDR1 as SGHDT and CDR2 as YYEEEE. The ends lost 2 bases at V and 6 bases at J; junction bases unmatched: 6. CDR3 bases: TGTGCCAGCAGCTTAGCCGGGACTAGCCCCAATGAGCAGTTCTTC. Translating it yields CASSLAGTSPNEQFF.

The V and J genes are TRBV4-2 and TRBJ1-1, with D maybe TRBD1 (6 bases). Germline CDR1 reads LGHNA; CDR2 reads YNFKEQ. The germline V and J ends were trimmed by 4 bases and 4 bases, with 16 bases remaining between them. This CDR3 has 15 residues. CDR3 amino acids: CASSLKEGEGTEAFF. DNA of the CDR3: TGTGCCAGCAGCCTAAAGGAGGGGGAGGGCACTGAAGCTTTCTTT.

V usage is TRBV6-2 or TRBV6-3 and J usage is TRBJ1-2; D uncertain. In germline, CDR1 is MNHEY, CDR2 SVGEGT. The CDR3 totals 14 residues. V was clipped by 6 bases and J by 4 bases, with 15 bases between them. CDR3: CASSERIPGYGYTF. CDR3 nucleotides: TGTGCCAGCAGCGAACGTATACCGGGCTATGGCTACACCTTC.

This clone was detected a few times. The genes are TRBV9 and TRBJ1-1; 7 nucleotides match TRBD1. Germline V gene lookup returns CDR1 SGDLS and CDR2 YYNGEE. With 2 bases clipped from V and 3 bases from J, the junction kept 4 bases outside the gene matches. The CDR3 spans 14 residues. The CDR3 nucleotides are TGTGCCAGCAGCGTCGACAGGGTAGACACTGAAGCTTTCTTT. Translated: CASSVDRVDTEAFF.

V and J are TRBV6-5 and TRBJ1-1; D might be TRBD1 (5 bases). V was trimmed by 0 bases and J by 4 bases, leaving 9 bases between them. Looked up from germline, CDR1 is MNHEY and CDR2 is SVGAGI. The CDR3 has 14 amino acids. Here the CDR3 DNA reads TGTGCCAGCAGTTACTCACGGGGGAGCACTGAAGCTTTCTTT. Its protein is CASSYSRGSTEAFF.

The chain recombines TRBV6-2 or TRBV6-3 with TRBJ2-7, with 8 bases lining up with TRBD1. This CDR3 comprises 17 residues. The germline V gene encodes CDR1 MNHEY and CDR2 SVGEGT. The V segment lost 5 bases and the J segment 1 base; nucleotides outside the gene matches: 13. The CDR3 loop reads CASSITGGWKRSYEQYF. CDR3 nucleotide sequence: TGTGCCAGCAGTATAACAGGGGGTTGGAAGCGTTCCTACGAGCAGTACTTC.

The CDR3 nucleotides read TGTGCCAGCAGTTCACAGGACAGGGACATCTATGGCTACACCTTC. The encoded protein is CASSSQDRDIYGYTF. The chain combines TRBV27 with TRBJ1-2; TRBD1 aligns across 8 bases. Trimming removed 4 bases from V and 4 bases from J; junction bases left unmatched: 8. CDR3 length: 15 amino acids. Germline-derived CDR1 and CDR2 are MNHEY and SMNVEV (reference sequence).

This chain connects TRBV4-2 to TRBJ1-2; no clear D gene. Germline V gene data show CDR1 as LGHNA and CDR2 as YNFKEQ. This CDR3 comprises 12 residues. The germline V and J ends were trimmed by 2 bases and 7 bases, with 8 bases remaining between them. The chain's CDR3 is CASSQPSPGYTF. CDR3 sequence (DNA): TGTGCCAGCAGCCAACCCTCTCCTGGCTACACCTTC.

The chain employs TRBV29-1 and TRBJ2-1; tentative D call: TRBD2 (6 bases). From germline, CDR1 is SQVTM and CDR2 ANQGSEA. V was pared by 7 bases and J by 4 bases, with 8 bases between. The CDR3 sequence is 11 residues long. The CDR3 DNA is TGCAGCGCGGGACTTTACAATGAGCAGTTCTTC. Protein: CSAGLYNEQFF.

The CDR3 loop is CASRSGGPEAFF. CDR3 in DNA: TGTGCCAGTAGGTCAGGGGGCCCTGAAGCTTTCTTT. The chain has TRBV19 and TRBJ1-1, with 8 positions matching TRBD1. The germline gives CDR1 LNHDA, CDR2 SQIVND (reference sequence). The CDR3 extends over 12 amino acids. The V segment lost 6 bases and the J segment 6 bases; nucleotides outside the gene matches: 3.

CDR3 DNA sequence: TGTGCCAGCAGCTTAACAGGGGGCGCGTACGAGCAGTACTTC. Protein sequence: CASSLTGGAYEQYF. The rearrangement uses TRBV7-3 and TRBJ2-7, with 7 positions matching TRBD1. CDR3 length: 14 residues. Germline V CDR1 and CDR2: SGHTA, FQGTGA. After removal of 0 bases from V and 4 bases from J, the junction contained 3 bases not matched to a gene. The full variable domain, completed using reference TRBV7-3 and TRBJ2-7, is GAGVSQTPSNKVTEKGKYVELRCDPISGHTALYWYRQSLGQGPEFLIYFQGTGAADDSGLPNDRFFAVRPEGSVSTLKIQRTERGDSAVYLCASSLTGGAYEQYFGPGTRLTVT.

This clone has just one count. This specimen includes other DNA sequences encoding the same CDR3. This chain's CDR3 is CASSSTGNQPQHF. The CDR3 DNA reads as TGTGCCAGCAGTTCTACAGGGAATCAGCCCCAGCATTTT. The chain employs TRBV27 and TRBJ1-5; weak D call: TRBD1 (6 bases). Trimming took 4 bases from V and 4 from J, leaving 8 bases between them. Germline V CDR1 and CDR2: MNHEY, SMNVEV (reference sequence). The CDR3 has 13 amino acids.

The chain employs TRBV24-1 and TRBJ2-5, with D tentatively TRBD1 (6 bases). The CDR3 sequence is 17 residues long. Trimming removed 3 bases at V and 5 bases at J, with 21 bases between. Germline V CDR1 and CDR2: KGHDR, SFDVKD. CDR3: CATSDPGATGPRETQYF. CDR3 sequence (DNA): TGTGCCACCAGTGATCCAGGCGCGACAGGCCCCCGGGAGACCCAGTACTTC.

This clone was counted a few times. The rearrangement links TRBV25-1 to TRBJ1-1; 7 bases agree with TRBD1. After removal of 5 bases from V and 4 bases from J, the junction contained 16 bases not matched to a gene. Germline lookup yields CDR1 MGHDK and CDR2 SYGVNS. This CDR3 contains 17 residues. The CDR3 sequence: CASSHAGTARLGTEAFF. The CDR3 region has the DNA TGTGCCAGCAGTCATGCCGGGACAGCGCGGTTGGGCACTGAAGCTTTCTTT.

The V and J genes are TRBV5-4 and TRBJ2-7, with 11 bases that match TRBD1. Germline V CDR1 and CDR2: SGHNT, YYREEE (reference sequence). The CDR3 loop spans 14 amino acids. The J segment lost 3 bases and the V segment lost 4 bases, leaving 3 bases of the junction unmatched. CDR3 region: CASSGQGANYEQYF. In DNA, the CDR3 is TGTGCCAGCAGCGGACAGGGGGCGAACTACGAGCAGTACTTC.

The chain carries TRBV4-1 and TRBJ1-5, with 7 bases aligning to TRBD1. Germline CDR1 and CDR2: MGHRA and YSYEKL. This CDR3 is 17 amino acids long. The ends lost 0 bases at V and 9 bases at J; junction bases unmatched: 14. CDR3 region: CASSQDYARDRSRPQHF. The CDR3 bases are TGCGCCAGCAGCCAAGATTACGCCCGGGACAGAAGCAGGCCCCAGCATTTT.

The chain is built from TRBV9 and TRBJ1-4; TRBD1 aligns across 9 bases. The CDR3 has 15 amino acids. Per germline, CDR1 SGDLS and CDR2 YYNGEE. The J segment lost 2 bases and the V segment lost 2 bases, leaving 1 base of the junction unmatched. CDR3 coding DNA: TGTGCCAGCAGCGTTACAGGGGGCACTAATGAAAAACTGTTTTTT. Protein sequence: CASSVTGGTNEKLFF.

This chain uses TRBV5-4 with TRBJ1-1; 7 bases are a match to TRBD1. The CDR3 loop spans 15 amino acids. Germline assignment: CDR1 SGHNT and CDR2 YYREEE (reference sequence). After removal of 6 bases from V and 1 base from J, the junction contained 9 bases not matched to a gene. This chain's CDR3 is CASTIWAGGNTEAFF. The CDR3 DNA reads TGTGCCAGCACTATATGGGCAGGGGGGAACACTGAAGCTTTCTTT.

The chain links TRBV7-8 to TRBJ1-5, with 8 bases that match TRBD1. With V trimmed by 5 bases and J by 7 bases, 4 bases remained unmatched. The germline CDR1 and CDR2 sequences are SGHVS and FQNEAQ. The CDR3 sequence is 13 residues long. The CDR3, as DNA: TGTGCCAGCAGCCCTACAGGGGGGCAGCCCCAGCATTTT. Translated, it gives CASSPTGGQPQHF.

V and J are TRBV18 and TRBJ1-4; 7 bases fit TRBD1. CDR3 size: 14 residues. Germline V gene lookup returns CDR1 KGHSH and CDR2 LQKENI. J lost 12 bases, V lost 3 bases, and 10 bases had no gene match. The CDR3 loop is CASSPDRVSGELFF. The DNA for the CDR3 is TGTGCCAGCTCACCCGACAGGGTGTCTGGAGAACTGTTTTTT.